This T cell receptor (beta chain) appears in the sequencing data of a study of spatial heterogeneity in lung cancer. There are 15 residues in the CDR3. CDR1 SGDLS and CDR2 YYNGEE come from the germline V gene. V was clipped by 1 base and J by 7 bases, with 15 bases between them. Stated time point: sample taken at primary tumor resection. Unsorted samples of tumor, nontumor lung or frozen PBMC had their whole RNA sequenced. By share of the sample, this clonotype is medium-sized. For a library built for alpha chains, this beta chain is a stray read; little rests on its size. A unique molecular identifier was attached to every TCR cDNA molecule. TCRdb fed the 5' RACE reads into MiXCR, producing one record per CDR3 protein. The table records 1,400 to 1,500 distinct CDR3 sequences, 7.9% of them present only once.

This chain joins TRBV9 and TRBJ2-1; D gene ambiguous. The source was normal lung tissue next to the tumor, collected at surgery. This TCR was recovered from a female donor with early-stage non-small cell lung cancer. CDR3 bases: TGTGCCAGCAGCGTAAGGACCGCGTCTAATAATGAGCAGTTCTTC. Translating gives CASSVRTASNNEQFF.